The 9 T cell receptor beta chains listed next were all sequenced from one sample in a study of memory CD4+ T cells and cytomegalovirus serostatus. The assay was immunoSEQ multiplex PCR, and TCRdb's table has in-frame clones only and misses some. The sample consists of almost 45,000 clones, about four fifths of them appearing once. Single viable CD3+CD4+CD8-CD45RO+ cells were sorted as the memory CD4+ T cells. Sequences were obtained from memory CD4+ T cells from blood. Receptors originate from an adult in good health and CMV-seronegative.

The J gene is TRBJ1-2, the V gene TRBV18; weak D call: TRBD1 (6 bases). V lost 2 bases and J 3 bases, leaving 10 bases between the germline ends. Germline lookup yields CDR1 KGHSH and CDR2 LQKENI. This CDR3 comprises 14 residues. CDR3 sequence: CASSPGGLDYGYTF. Here the CDR3 DNA reads TGTGCCAGCTCACCAGGGGGCTTAGACTATGGCTACACCTTC.

CDR3 loop: CASSLAGTSRYEQYF. The CDR3 DNA reads TGTGCCAGCAGCTTAGCTGGGACTAGCAGATACGAGCAGTACTTC. This chain links TRBV11-3 with TRBJ2-7, with 9 bases aligning to TRBD2. The CDR3 loop spans 15 amino acids. V was pared by 1 base and J by 4 bases, with 5 bases of the junction left unmatched. Germline V CDR1 and CDR2: SGHNT, YENEEA.

The chain joins TRBV6-5 to TRBJ2-5, with TRBD2 matching 11 bases. Germline CDR1 is MNHEY and CDR2 is SVGAGI. The junction had 1 base not matched to a gene; V was cut back by 5 bases and J by 5 bases. CDR3 length: 13 residues. CDR3 amino acids: CASSPSGRETQYF. The CDR3 DNA is TGTGCCAGCAGTCCTAGCGGGAGGGAGACCCAGTACTTC.

This clone showed up just a few times. The genes are TRBV5-4 and TRBJ2-3; 8 bases match TRBD2. Germline loops: CDR1 SGHNT, CDR2 YYREEE (reference sequence). V dropped 5 bases and J dropped 2; count of bases not matched to a gene: 7. The CDR3 has 15 residues. The CDR3 region is CASRLGGGFTDTQYF. The CDR3 DNA is TGTGCCAGCAGACTTGGCGGGGGGTTCACAGATACGCAGTATTTT.

The gene calls are TRBV4-1 and TRBJ2-3; 8 bases fit TRBD2. Germline CDR1 reads MGHRA; CDR2 reads YSYEKL. Unmatched junction bases numbered 19, after V lost 3 bases and J lost 14 bases. CDR3 size: 16 residues. The CDR3 protein is CASSQSFTGTSGQRYF. In nucleotides, the CDR3 is TGCGCCAGCAGCCAGTCTTTTACCGGGACTAGTGGGCAGAGGTATTTT.

The rearrangement uses TRBV5-5 and TRBJ1-1; 9 bases are shared with TRBD1. Per the germline V gene, CDR1 is SGHKS and CDR2 is YYEKEE (reference sequence). The V and J ends lost 3 bases and 5 bases, in that order; junction bases with no gene match: 2. This CDR3 has 13 amino acids. The CDR3 sequence: CASSSDRGTEAFF. CDR3 nucleotide sequence: TGTGCCAGCAGCTCTGACAGGGGGACTGAAGCTTTCTTT.

This chain uses TRBV25-1 with TRBJ2-7, with D maybe TRBD2 (6 bases). The V gene's germline CDR1 is MGHDK and CDR2 SYGVNS. Trimming left V 5 bases short and J 2 bases short, with 13 bases between. The length of the CDR3 is 14 residues. The DNA for the CDR3 is TGTGCCAGCAGTCCCGCGGGGCCAACCTACGAGCAGTACTTC. Encoded protein: CASSPAGPTYEQYF.

The V call is TRBV19, the J call TRBJ2-1, with 8 bases matching TRBD2. CDR3 length equals 19 residues. Germline values: CDR1 LNHDA, CDR2 SQIVND (reference sequence). The V and J ends lost 4 bases and 9 bases, in that order; junction bases with no gene match: 23. The CDR3 nucleotides are TGTGCCAGTAGTAGCACTAGCGGTGGGCTATACGGCAAAAAAGGTGAGCAGTTCTTC. This translates into CASSSTSGGLYGKKGEQFF.

J is TRBJ1-1 and V is TRBV20-1; D call uncertain. Germline assignment: CDR1 DFQATT and CDR2 SNEGSKA (reference sequence). The ends were cut back, 3 bases at V and 7 bases at J, with 6 bases in the middle. CDR3 length: 10 amino acids. DNA for the CDR3: TGCAGTGCTAGCGACAATGAAGCTTTCTTT. Its translation: CSASDNEAFF.